The TCR beta chain described here comes from a study of regulatory T cells in long-lasting Graves disease. Germline CDR1 reads DFQATT; CDR2 reads SNEGSKA (reference sequence). This CDR3 spans 12 amino acids. Trimming took off 2 bases at V and 5 bases at J, with 10 bases between the two ends. Time point indicated: persistent/refractory GD, antithyroid drugs over 5 years with positive TRAb. Preparation of the TCR library used RNA extracted from PBMCs. Relying on iRepertoire HTBI primers and Arm-PCR of CDR3 regions, the team built TCR beta libraries. TCRdb processed the multiplex PCR reads anew with MiXCR; each CDR3 protein has one entry. Of a few hundred thousand distinct CDR3 sequences in the sample, around 24% were seen once. In its sample, this clonotype was seen a few times.

Sequencing used peripheral blood mononuclear cells (PBMCs), obtained when the disease was refractory, from a patient treated with antithyroid drugs. V gene TRBV20-1 combines with J gene TRBJ2-7, with D maybe TRBD1 (5 bases). This sequence originates from a female donor with Graves disease. The chain's CDR3 is CSARSQGNEQYF. The CDR3 coding sequence is TGCAGTGCTAGATCCCAGGGTAACGAGCAGTACTTC.